The 10 T cell receptor beta chains below come from one sample, sequenced in a study of blood T cells in healthy people across ages. Through a sample-barcoded 5' primer and a J-beta primer mix, a second PCR was run for 7 to 11 cycles. TCRdb re-derived calls from the 5' RACE reads in MiXCR, one entry per CDR3 protein. Of some 860,000 distinct CDR3 sequences listed, roughly 50% are singletons. The sample was blood. These receptors were collected from a middle-aged man in good health.

This clonotype was observed a single time. This chain connects TRBV27 to TRBJ2-3; TRBD2 agrees at 12 bases. Trimming took 5 bases from V and 4 from J; bases not matched to a gene: 13. Per germline, CDR1 MNHEY and CDR2 SMNVEV (reference sequence). CDR3 length: 18 residues. CDR3 in amino acids: CASSGAWTSGIISDTQYF. For the CDR3, the DNA is TGTGCCAGCAGTGGAGCCTGGACTAGCGGGATTATTTCAGATACGCAGTATTTT.

The rearrangement joins TRBV2 to TRBJ2-4; D possibly uses TRBD1 or TRBD2 (5 bases each). From germline, CDR1 is SNHLY and CDR2 FYNNEI. CDR3 size: 18 residues. The V and J ends lost 3 bases and 13 bases respectively, with 31 bases between them. CDR3 nucleotides: TGTGCCAGCAGTGACCCTGACGTGGGCCTAAACCCACAGGAGGCCCAGTACTTC. Its translation: CASSDPDVGLNPQEAQYF.

The V and J genes are TRBV27 and TRBJ2-5; D unclear. With 11 bases removed from V and 6 bases from J, the gap between germline ends came to 19 bases. CDR3 length equals 13 residues. Germline CDR1 and CDR2: MNHEY and SMNVEV (reference sequence). This chain's CDR3 is CAGVNGYKQTQYF. CDR3 bases: TGTGCCGGGGTTAACGGGTACAAGCAGACCCAGTACTTC.

The genes are TRBV27 and TRBJ2-5; D gene uncertain. Germline loops: CDR1 MNHEY, CDR2 SMNVEV (reference sequence). The CDR3 sequence is 11 residues long. V lost 5 bases, J lost 4 bases, and 5 bases lay in between. The CDR3 sequence: CASSNGETQYF. CDR3 bases: TGTGCCAGCAGTAATGGAGAGACCCAGTACTTC.

The CDR3 DNA is TGTGCCAGCAGTCCACGGGGGGACTTGAACACTGAAGCTTTCTTT. It translates to CASSPRGDLNTEAFF. The chain couples TRBV6-4 to TRBJ1-1; D might be TRBD1 (5 bases). The CDR3 runs 15 residues. Germline values: CDR1 MRHNA, CDR2 SNTAGT. V lost 5 bases to trimming and J lost 0 bases, with 13 bases between them.

This clonotype was observed a few times. This chain joins TRBV24-1 and TRBJ2-7; D tentatively fits TRBD1 or TRBD2 (5 bases each). This CDR3 comprises 21 residues. V lost 2 bases and J 4 bases, leaving 32 bases between the germline ends. Germline V lookup: CDR1 KGHDR, CDR2 SFDVKD. CDR3 residues: CATSDYVPRVGTSPSPYEQYF. CDR3 bases: TGTGCCACCAGTGATTACGTGCCCCGAGTCGGGACCTCACCTTCACCTTACGAGCAGTACTTC.

This chain connects TRBV4-2 to TRBJ2-5; TRBD1 matches at 7 bases. The CDR3 sequence is 15 residues long. Germline CDR1 is LGHNA and CDR2 is YNFKEQ. The V gene end was trimmed by 3 bases and the J gene end by 1 base; junction bases not matched to a gene: 5. The CDR3 nucleotides are TGTGCCAGCAGCCACTTTAACAGGGGCCAAGAGACCCAGTACTTC. It is translated as CASSHFNRGQETQYF.

The chain recombines TRBV10-3 with TRBJ2-3, with 9 bases that match TRBD2. The V and J ends lost 11 bases and 3 bases, in that order; junction bases with no gene match: 27. The CDR3 extends over 20 amino acids. Germline CDR1 ENHRY, CDR2 SYGVKD. CDR3 nucleotide sequence: TGTGCCGTCCAAGCCCCACTAGCGGGCGTCCTGAGGGGCCAAACAGATACGCAGTATTTT. Its protein product is CAVQAPLAGVLRGQTDTQYF.

This chain links TRBV6-6 with TRBJ2-1; D may be TRBD2 (6 bases). Germline CDR1 and CDR2: MNHNY and SVGAGI (reference sequence). The CDR3 totals 14 residues. V shed 6 bases and J shed 9 bases, with 18 bases lying between them. The chain's CDR3 is CASRDAGYKGEQFF. CDR3 bases: TGTGCCAGCAGAGACGCGGGGTATAAGGGTGAGCAGTTCTTC.

The V call is TRBV7-9, the J call TRBJ1-1; possible D gene TRBD1, 5 bases. This CDR3 is 13 amino acids long. Trimming took off 7 bases at V and 3 bases at J, with 12 bases between the two ends. Germline V gene data show CDR1 as SEHNR and CDR2 as FQNEAQ (reference sequence). In DNA, the CDR3 is TGTGCCAGCAATTATGGGGCAGACACTGAAGCTTTCTTT. It yields the protein CASNYGADTEAFF.